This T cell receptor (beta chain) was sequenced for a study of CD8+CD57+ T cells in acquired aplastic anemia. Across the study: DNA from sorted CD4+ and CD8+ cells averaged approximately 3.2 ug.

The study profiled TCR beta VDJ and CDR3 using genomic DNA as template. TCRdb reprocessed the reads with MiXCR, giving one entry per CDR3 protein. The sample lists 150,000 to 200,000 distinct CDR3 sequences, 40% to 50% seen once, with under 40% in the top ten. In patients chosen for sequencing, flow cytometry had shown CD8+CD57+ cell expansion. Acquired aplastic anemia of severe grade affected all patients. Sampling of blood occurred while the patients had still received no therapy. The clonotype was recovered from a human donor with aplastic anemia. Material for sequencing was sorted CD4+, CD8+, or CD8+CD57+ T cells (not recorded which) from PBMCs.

CDR3 loop: CASSWAWGGIEIPWYF. The CDR3 nucleotides are TGTGCCAGCAGCTGGGCGTGGGGGGGGATCGAAATCCCTTGGTACTTC. This chain uses TRBV7-6 with TRBJ2-7; 7 bases fit TRBD2. This CDR3 is built from 16 residues. V was clipped by 4 bases and J by 12 bases; unmatched bases: 21. In germline, CDR1 is SGHVS, CDR2 FNYEAQ.